This T cell receptor (beta chain) was sequenced during a study of a mutant IDH1 vaccine in newly diagnosed glioma. Looking at the study overall: Patients received vaccination from 4-6 weeks after radiotherapy alone, or with temozolomide cycles. At week 47 came visit V13, while visit V12 had come at week 35.

As to time point: week 47, end of study. The vaccine gave 300 ug of a 20-mer mutant IDH1 peptide subcutaneously per dose. All eight of the vaccinations patients received fell in weeks 1, 3, 5, 7, 11, 15, 19 and 23. In the case of this clone: Its antigen is unidentified.

CDR1 SGHRS and CDR2 YFSETQ come from the germline V gene. V was pared by 2 bases and J by 2 bases, with 20 bases between. The CDR3 loop spans 17 amino acids. This table comes from immunoSEQ multiplex PCR, and its TCRdb copy is limited to in-frame clones, with some not included. The sample consists of 77,000 or so clones, about 81% of them appearing once. The chain uses TRBV5-1 and TRBJ2-7; D assignment may be TRBD1 or TRBD2 (6 bases each). Sequencing was performed on PBMCs, taken from a glioma patient whose treatment included an IDH1 peptide vaccine. This receptor was obtained from a man between 40 and 49 years old with glioma. The CDR3 sequence: CASSLGPDGGVPYEQYF. CDR3 coding DNA: TGCGCCAGCAGCTTAGGGCCAGACGGGGGCGTTCCCTACGAGCAGTACTTC. The full variable domain, rest sourced from reference TRBV5-1 and TRBJ2-7, is KAGVTQTPRYLIKTRGQQVTLSCSPISGHRSVSWYQQTPGQGLQFLFEYFSETQRNKGNFPGRFSGRQFSNSRSEMNVSTLELGDSALYLCASSLGPDGGVPYEQYFGPGTRLTVT.